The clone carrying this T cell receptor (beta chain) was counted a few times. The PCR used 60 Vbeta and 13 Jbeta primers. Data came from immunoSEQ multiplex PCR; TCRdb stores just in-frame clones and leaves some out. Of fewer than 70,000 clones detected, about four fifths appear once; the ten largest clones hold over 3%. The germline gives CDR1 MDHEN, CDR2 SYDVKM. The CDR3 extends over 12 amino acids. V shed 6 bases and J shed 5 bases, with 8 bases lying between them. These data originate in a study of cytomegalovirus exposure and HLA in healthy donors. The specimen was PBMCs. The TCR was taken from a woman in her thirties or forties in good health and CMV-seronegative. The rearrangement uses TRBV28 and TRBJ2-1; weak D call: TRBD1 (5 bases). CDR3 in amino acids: CASRTENNEQFF. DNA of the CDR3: TGTGCCAGCAGGACAGAGAACAATGAGCAGTTCTTC. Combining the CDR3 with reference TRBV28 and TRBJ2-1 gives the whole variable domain DVKVTQSSRYLVKRTGEKVFLECVQDMDHENMFWYRQDPGLGLRLIYFSYDVKMKEKGDIPEGYSVSREKKERFSLILESASTNQTSMYLCASRTENNEQFFGPGTRLTVL.